This passage covers 7 T cell receptor beta chains from one sample sequenced in a study of T cell responses to AZD1222 COVID-19 vaccine (dated by TCRdb to the early 2020s). Library creation used the immunoSEQ multiplex PCR assay. TCRdb obtained this table from immuneACCESS and retained in-frame rearrangements with V and J assigned. These tables miss some clones; where compared with another copy, unresolved V genes account for less than half of the shortfall, and the remainder is unexplained. The sample yields approximately 200,000 clones; roughly 92% were counted once. The top ten clonotypes cover roughly 0.99% of the sample. The time point label, read with the paper, signifies: about 28 days (+/-7) after the second vaccine dose. The source material was peripheral blood, sampled 28 days after the second AZD1222 dose. These receptors came from an adult who received the AZD1222 COVID-19 vaccine.

As to this clone: This same CDR3 is encoded by further DNA sequences in the sample. In DNA form, the CDR3 reads TGTGCCAGCAGTTACGGGGGGGAAAAACTGTTTTTT. This encodes CASSYGGEKLFF. V gene TRBV6-6 combines with J gene TRBJ1-4, with TRBD1 as a possible D gene (5 bases). Germline V gene data show CDR1 as MNHNY and CDR2 as SVGAGI (reference sequence). V was pared by 2 bases and J by 8 bases, with 6 bases between. This CDR3 contains 12 residues.

The V gene is TRBV30, the J gene TRBJ1-6; 7 bases are a match to TRBD1. Germline V gene sequence: CDR1 GTSNPN, CDR2 SVGIG (reference sequence). This CDR3 has 13 amino acids. V trimming: 8 bases; J trimming: 6 bases; junction bases outside the gene matches: 7. Written as DNA, the CDR3 is TGTGCCGGAAAGGGACAGCTTAATTCACCCCTCCACTTT. This gives the protein CAGKGQLNSPLHF.

V usage is TRBV30 and J usage is TRBJ1-6; D unresolved. CDR1 GTSNPN and CDR2 SVGIG come from the germline V gene (reference sequence). V was clipped by 3 bases and J by 5 bases, with 14 bases between them. The CDR3 consists of 15 residues. For the CDR3, the DNA is TGTGCCTGGAGACTCCCCGGGCCGGATAATTCACCCCTCCACTTT. Protein: CAWRLPGPDNSPLHF.

This clone was seen a few times. The chain employs TRBV6-4 and TRBJ2-6; perhaps TRBD2 as D (5 bases). This CDR3 spans 16 amino acids. Germline V gene lookup returns CDR1 MRHNA and CDR2 SNTAGT. V dropped 0 bases and J dropped 0 bases, with 6 bases sitting between them. The CDR3 is CASSDSAGSGANVLTF. The DNA of the CDR3 is TGTGCCAGCAGTGACTCTGCGGGCTCTGGGGCCAACGTCCTGACTTTC.

V is TRBV12-3 or TRBV12-4 and J is TRBJ2-5; D might be TRBD1 or TRBD2, each matching 5 bases. Trimming took off 6 bases at V and 1 base at J, with 9 bases between the two ends. The CDR3 length is 13 residues. The CDR3 region is CASRLGVQETQYF. The DNA for the CDR3 is TGTGCCAGCAGACTGGGGGTCCAAGAGACCCAGTACTTC.

The genes are TRBV6-1 and TRBJ2-7; D is unresolved. The V end lost 2 bases, the J end lost 0 bases, and 17 bases lay between the germline ends. CDR1 and CDR2 (germline): MNHNS, SASEGT. The CDR3 is 17 residues long. This CDR3 reads CASSEFGVGPSSYEQYF. The DNA for the CDR3 is TGTGCCAGCAGTGAATTTGGGGTAGGGCCCAGCTCCTACGAGCAGTACTTC.

This clone was recorded a few times. The gene calls are TRBV5-1 and TRBJ1-5; 7 bases line up with TRBD1. V lost 5 bases and J lost 1; bases outside the gene matches: 6. From germline, CDR1 is SGHRS and CDR2 YFSETQ. The CDR3 length is 15 residues. The CDR3 loop reads CASRLTGESNQPQHF. CDR3 nucleotides: TGCGCCAGCAGACTCACAGGGGAGAGCAATCAGCCCCAGCATTTT.